This TCR beta chain emerged from a study of blood T cell repertoires in COVID-19. Study overall: Whether acute or convalescent, the COVID-19 samples came from the United States, Italy and Spain. The cDNA or gDNA used as material had been derived from T cells, B-cell-depleted T cells, or PBMCs.

This CDR3 comprises 16 residues. The ends lost 4 bases at V and 6 bases at J; junction bases unmatched: 12. Germline values: CDR1 MNHNS, CDR2 SASEGT. Original methodology: Reference gene primer amplification yielded estimated nucleated cell counts. TCRdb's copy holds only in-frame clones and misses some; the assay was immunoSEQ multiplex PCR. The V and J calls and clone size were taken over from that table, and D and trimming were inferred from the DNA. The top ten hold approximately 11% of the sample, which has 150,000 to 200,000 clones, around 85% seen once. Sequencing used peripheral blood. This sequence was found in a woman aged 55-69 years with COVID-19, enrolled during active disease. J is TRBJ1-5 and V is TRBV6-1; 7 bases match TRBD1. The CDR3 reads CASSVPSRQGSQPQHF. DNA of the CDR3: TGTGCCAGCAGTGTCCCGTCCCGACAGGGTAGTCAGCCCCAGCATTTT.